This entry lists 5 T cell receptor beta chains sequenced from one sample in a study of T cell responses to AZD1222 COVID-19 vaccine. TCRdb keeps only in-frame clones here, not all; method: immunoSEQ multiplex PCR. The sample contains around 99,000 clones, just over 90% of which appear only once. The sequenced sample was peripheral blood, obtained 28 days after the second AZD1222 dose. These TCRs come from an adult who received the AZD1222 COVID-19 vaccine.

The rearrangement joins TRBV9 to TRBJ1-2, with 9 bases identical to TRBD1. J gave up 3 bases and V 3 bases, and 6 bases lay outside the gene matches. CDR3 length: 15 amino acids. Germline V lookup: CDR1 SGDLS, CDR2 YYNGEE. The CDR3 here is CASSGGTGTDYGYTF. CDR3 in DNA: TGTGCCAGCAGCGGAGGGACAGGGACTGACTATGGCTACACCTTC.

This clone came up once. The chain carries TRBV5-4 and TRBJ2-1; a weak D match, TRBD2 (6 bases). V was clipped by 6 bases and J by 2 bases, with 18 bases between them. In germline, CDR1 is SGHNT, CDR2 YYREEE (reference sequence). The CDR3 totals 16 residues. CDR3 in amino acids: CASTFGGPTPYNEQFF. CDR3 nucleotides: TGTGCCAGCACCTTCGGAGGGCCCACCCCCTACAATGAGCAGTTCTTC.

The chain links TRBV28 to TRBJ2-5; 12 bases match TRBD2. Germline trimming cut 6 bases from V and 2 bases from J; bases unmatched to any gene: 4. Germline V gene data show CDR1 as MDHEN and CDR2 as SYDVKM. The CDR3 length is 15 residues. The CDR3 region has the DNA TGTGCCAGCAGGGATCTAGCGGGAGGGCAAGAGACCCAGTACTTC. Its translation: CASRDLAGGQETQYF.

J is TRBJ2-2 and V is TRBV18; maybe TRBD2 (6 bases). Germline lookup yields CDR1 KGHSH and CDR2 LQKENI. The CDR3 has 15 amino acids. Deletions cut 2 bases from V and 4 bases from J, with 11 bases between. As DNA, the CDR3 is TGTGCCAGCTCACCAACCGGTAGCGGCACCGGGGAGCTGTTTTTT. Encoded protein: CASSPTGSGTGELFF.

In nucleotides, the CDR3 is TGCGCCAGCAGCCAAGAGATGACTAGCGGTTACAATGAGCAGTTCTTC. Translation: CASSQEMTSGYNEQFF. The chain is built from TRBV4-3 and TRBJ2-1; the match to TRBD2 covers 9 bases. Per the germline V gene, CDR1 is LGHNA and CDR2 is YSLEER. With 0 bases clipped from V and 4 bases from J, the junction kept 4 bases outside the gene matches. This CDR3 is built from 16 residues.